This T cell receptor beta chain was captured by sequencing in a study of cytomegalovirus exposure and HLA in healthy donors. Study at large: Ancestry clustering placed around four fifths of several hundred genotyped donors in the Caucasian-associated cluster. Findings and limits, study-wide: By HLA locus, TCR association rates varied in a later analysis, with DRB1 showing the most and HLA-C the fewest. The study designated 150 to 200 TCR beta chains cytomegalovirus-associated. Several of the most significant clusters appeared linked to common viral pathogens, based on a later analysis.

The PCR employed 60 Vbeta primers together with 13 Jbeta primers. Clones were sequenced by immunoSEQ multiplex PCR, and TCRdb holds only the in-frame ones, with some missing. The data contain 250,000 to 350,000 clones, around two thirds of them singletons. Germline assignment: CDR1 SGHVS and CDR2 FQNEAQ. The CDR3 extends over 15 amino acids. V lost 1 base, J lost 3 bases, and 10 bases lay in between. Comment on this clone: No antigen is known for it.

The chain carries TRBV7-8 and TRBJ1-3; D unclear. Sequences were obtained from PBMCs. This clonotype was obtained from a female donor in good health and CMV-seronegative. CDR3 coding DNA: TGTGCCAGCAGCTTAGGCTGGGCCGGTGGAAACACCATATATTTT. Translation gives CASSLGWAGGNTIYF.